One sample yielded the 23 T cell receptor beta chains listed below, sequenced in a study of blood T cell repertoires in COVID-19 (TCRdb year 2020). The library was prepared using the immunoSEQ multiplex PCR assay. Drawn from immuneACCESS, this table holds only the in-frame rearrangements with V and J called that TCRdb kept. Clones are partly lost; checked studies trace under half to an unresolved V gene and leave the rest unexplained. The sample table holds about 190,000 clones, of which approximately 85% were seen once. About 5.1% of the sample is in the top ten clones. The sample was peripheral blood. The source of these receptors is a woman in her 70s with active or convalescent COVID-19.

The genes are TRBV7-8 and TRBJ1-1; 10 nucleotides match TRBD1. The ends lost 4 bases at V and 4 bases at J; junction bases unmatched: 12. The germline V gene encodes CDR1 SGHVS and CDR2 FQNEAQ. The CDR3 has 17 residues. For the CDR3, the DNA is TGTGCCAGCAGCTCCTCGCCGACAGGGGGCGCCGGCACTGAAGCTTTCTTT. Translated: CASSSSPTGGAGTEAFF.

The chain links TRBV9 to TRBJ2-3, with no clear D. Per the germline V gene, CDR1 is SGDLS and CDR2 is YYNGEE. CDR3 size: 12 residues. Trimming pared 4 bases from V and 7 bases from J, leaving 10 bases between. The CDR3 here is CASSRSRNTQYF. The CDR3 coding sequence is TGTGCCAGCAGCCGGAGCCGGAATACGCAGTATTTT.

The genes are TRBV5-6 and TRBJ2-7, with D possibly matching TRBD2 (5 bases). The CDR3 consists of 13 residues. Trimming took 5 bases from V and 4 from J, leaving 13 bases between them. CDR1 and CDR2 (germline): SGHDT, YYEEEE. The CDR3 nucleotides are TGTGCCAGCAGGCGGGTGAGCACGTACGAGCAGTACTTC. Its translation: CASRRVSTYEQYF.

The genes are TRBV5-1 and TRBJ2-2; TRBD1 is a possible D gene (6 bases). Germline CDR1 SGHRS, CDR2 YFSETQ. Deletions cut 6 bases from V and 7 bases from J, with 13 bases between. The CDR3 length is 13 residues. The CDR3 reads CASNLGAGGELFF. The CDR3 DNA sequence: TGCGCCAGCAATCTGGGGGCCGGCGGGGAGCTGTTTTTT. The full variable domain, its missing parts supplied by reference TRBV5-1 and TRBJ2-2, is KAGVTQTPRYLIKTRGQQVTLSCSPISGHRSVSWYQQTPGQGLQFLFEYFSETQRNKGNFPGRFSGRQFSNSRSEMNVSTLELGDSALYLCASNLGAGGELFFGEGSRLTVL.

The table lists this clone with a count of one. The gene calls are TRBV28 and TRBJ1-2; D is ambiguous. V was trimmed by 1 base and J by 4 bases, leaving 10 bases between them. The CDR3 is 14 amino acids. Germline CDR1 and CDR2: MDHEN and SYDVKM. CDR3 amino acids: CASSLLRASYGYTF. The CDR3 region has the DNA TGTGCCAGCAGTTTATTAAGAGCTTCCTATGGCTACACCTTC.

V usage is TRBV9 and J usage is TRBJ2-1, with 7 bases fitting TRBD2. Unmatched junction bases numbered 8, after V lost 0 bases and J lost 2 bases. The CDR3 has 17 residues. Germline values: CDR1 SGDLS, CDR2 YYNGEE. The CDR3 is CASSVARGEGAYNEQFF. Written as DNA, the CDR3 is TGTGCCAGCAGCGTAGCTCGGGGGGAGGGCGCCTACAATGAGCAGTTCTTC.

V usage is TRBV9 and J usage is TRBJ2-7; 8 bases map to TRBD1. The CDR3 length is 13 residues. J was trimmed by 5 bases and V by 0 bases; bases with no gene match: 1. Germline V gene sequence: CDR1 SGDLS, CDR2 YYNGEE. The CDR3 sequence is CASSVETGDEQYF. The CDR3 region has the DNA TGTGCCAGCAGCGTAGAGACAGGGGACGAGCAGTACTTC.

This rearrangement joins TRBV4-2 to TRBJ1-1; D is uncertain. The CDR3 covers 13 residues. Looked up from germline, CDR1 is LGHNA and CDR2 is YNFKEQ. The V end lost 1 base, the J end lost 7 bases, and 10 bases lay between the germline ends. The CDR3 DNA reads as TGTGCCAGCAGCCAAGTTAGTGAACTTGAAGCTTTCTTT. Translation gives CASSQVSELEAFF.

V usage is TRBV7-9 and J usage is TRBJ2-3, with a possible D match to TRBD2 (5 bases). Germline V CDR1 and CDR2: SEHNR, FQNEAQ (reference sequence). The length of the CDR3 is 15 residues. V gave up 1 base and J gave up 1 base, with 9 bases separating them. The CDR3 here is CASSLGAGRTDTQYF. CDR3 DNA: TGTGCCAGCAGCTTAGGTGCGGGCCGCACAGATACGCAGTATTTT.

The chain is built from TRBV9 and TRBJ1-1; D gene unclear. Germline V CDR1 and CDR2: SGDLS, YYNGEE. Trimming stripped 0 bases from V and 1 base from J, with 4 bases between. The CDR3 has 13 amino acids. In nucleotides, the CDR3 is TGTGCCAGCAGCGTAGCCTCGAACACTGAAGCTTTCTTT. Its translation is CASSVASNTEAFF.

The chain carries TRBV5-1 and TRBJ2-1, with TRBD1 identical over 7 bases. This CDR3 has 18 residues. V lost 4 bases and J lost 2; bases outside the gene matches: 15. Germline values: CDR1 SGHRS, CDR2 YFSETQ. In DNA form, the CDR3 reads TGCGCCAGCAGCAGAGGGACAGTCGATATGGCCCCCTACAATGAGCAGTTCTTC. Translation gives CASSRGTVDMAPYNEQFF.

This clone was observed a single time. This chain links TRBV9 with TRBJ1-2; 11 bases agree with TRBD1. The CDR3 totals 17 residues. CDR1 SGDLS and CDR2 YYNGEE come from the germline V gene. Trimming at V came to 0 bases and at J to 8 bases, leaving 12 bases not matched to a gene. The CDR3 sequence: CASSVEGTGGWLLGYTF. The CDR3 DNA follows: TGTGCCAGCAGCGTAGAAGGGACAGGGGGTTGGCTTCTAGGCTACACCTTC. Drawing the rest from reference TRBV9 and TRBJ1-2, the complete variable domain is DSGVTQTPKHLITATGQRVTLRCSPRSGDLSVYWYQQSLDQGLQFLIQYYNGEERAKGNILERFSAQQFPDLHSELNLSSLELGDSALYFCASSVEGTGGWLLGYTFGSGTRLTVV.

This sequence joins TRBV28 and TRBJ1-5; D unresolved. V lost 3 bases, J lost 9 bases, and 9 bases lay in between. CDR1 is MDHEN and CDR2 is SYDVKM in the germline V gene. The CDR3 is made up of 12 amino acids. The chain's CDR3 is CASSFGSGPQHF. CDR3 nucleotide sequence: TGTGCCAGCAGTTTTGGTTCCGGGCCCCAGCATTTT.

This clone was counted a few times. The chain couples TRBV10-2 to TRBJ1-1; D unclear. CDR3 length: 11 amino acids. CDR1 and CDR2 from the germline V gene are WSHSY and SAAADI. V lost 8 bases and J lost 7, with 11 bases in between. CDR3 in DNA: TGCGCCAGCTCGACGGCGGATGAAGCTTTCTTT. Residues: CASSTADEAFF.

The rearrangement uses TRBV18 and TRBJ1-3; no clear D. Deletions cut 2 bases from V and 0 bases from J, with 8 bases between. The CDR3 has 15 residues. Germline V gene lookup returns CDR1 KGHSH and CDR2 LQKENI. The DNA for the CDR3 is TGTGCCAGCTCACCAGCAGAAAGCTCTGGAAACACCATATATTTT. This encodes CASSPAESSGNTIYF.

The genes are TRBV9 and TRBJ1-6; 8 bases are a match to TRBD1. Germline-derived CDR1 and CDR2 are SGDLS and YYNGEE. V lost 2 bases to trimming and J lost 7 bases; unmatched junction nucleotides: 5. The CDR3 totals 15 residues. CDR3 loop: CASSVLDRVNSPLHF. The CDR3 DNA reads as TGTGCCAGCAGCGTGTTGGACAGGGTCAATTCACCCCTCCACTTT.

The CDR3 protein is CASSQQYSNQPQHF. The CDR3 nucleotides read TGTGCCAGCTCACAACAGTATAGCAATCAGCCCCAGCATTTT. The rearrangement uses TRBV18 and TRBJ1-5; D ambiguous. Trimming removed 4 bases from V and 0 bases from J, with 7 bases in between. Per germline, CDR1 KGHSH and CDR2 LQKENI. The CDR3 totals 14 residues. Using reference TRBV18 and TRBJ1-5 for the parts outside the CDR3, the full variable domain is NAGVMQNPRHLVRRRGQEARLRCSPMKGHSHVYWYRQLPEEGLKFMVYLQKENIIDESGMPKERFSAEFPKEGPSILRIQQVVRGDSAAYFCASSQQYSNQPQHFGDGTRLSIL.

CDR3 DNA sequence: TGCGCCAGCAGCTCGGGACAGACCTACGAGCAGTACTTC. Amino acids: CASSSGQTYEQYF. This sequence joins TRBV5-1 and TRBJ2-7, with TRBD1 matching over 7 bases. The CDR3 runs to 13 residues. V lost 3 bases to trimming and J lost 2 bases; unmatched junction nucleotides: 2. Germline lookup yields CDR1 SGHRS and CDR2 YFSETQ.

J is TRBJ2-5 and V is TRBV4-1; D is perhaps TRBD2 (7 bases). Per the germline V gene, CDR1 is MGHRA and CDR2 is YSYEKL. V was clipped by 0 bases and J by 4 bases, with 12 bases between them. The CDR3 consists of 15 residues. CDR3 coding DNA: TGCGCCAGCAGCCAAGAGGGGAGGGGGGGAGAGACCCAGTACTTC. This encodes CASSQEGRGGETQYF.

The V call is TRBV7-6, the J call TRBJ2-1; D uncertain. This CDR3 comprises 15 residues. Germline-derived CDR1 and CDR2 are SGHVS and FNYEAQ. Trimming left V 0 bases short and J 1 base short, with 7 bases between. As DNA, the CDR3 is TGTGCCAGCAGCTTAGCTGGAGCTTCCTACAATGAGCAGTTCTTC. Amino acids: CASSLAGASYNEQFF. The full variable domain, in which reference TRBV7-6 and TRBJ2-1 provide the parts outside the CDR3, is GAGVSQSPRYKVTKRGQDVALRCDPISGHVSLYWYRQALGQGPEFLTYFNYEAQQDKSGLPNDRFSAERPEGSISTLTIQRTEQRDSAMYRCASSLAGASYNEQFFGPGTRLTVL.

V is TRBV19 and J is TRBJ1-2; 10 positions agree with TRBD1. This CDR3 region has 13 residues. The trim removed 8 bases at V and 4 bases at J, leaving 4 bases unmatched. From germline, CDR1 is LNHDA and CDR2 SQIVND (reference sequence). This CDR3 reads CASAGTGAYGYTF. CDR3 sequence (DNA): TGTGCCAGTGCCGGGACAGGGGCCTATGGCTACACCTTC.

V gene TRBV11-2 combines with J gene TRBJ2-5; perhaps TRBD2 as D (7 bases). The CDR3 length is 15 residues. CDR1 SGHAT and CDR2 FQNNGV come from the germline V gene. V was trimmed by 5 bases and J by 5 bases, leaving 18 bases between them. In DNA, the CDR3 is TGTGCCAGCAGCCGCGGGTGGGGGGGCTCGGAGACCCAGTACTTC. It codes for CASSRGWGGSETQYF.

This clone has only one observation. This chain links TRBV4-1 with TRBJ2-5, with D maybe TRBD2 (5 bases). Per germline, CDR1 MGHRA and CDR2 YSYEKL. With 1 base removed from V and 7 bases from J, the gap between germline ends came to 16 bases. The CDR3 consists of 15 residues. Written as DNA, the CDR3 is TGCGCCAGCAGCCAAGGTCAAAGCGGCGGGTCGACCCAGTACTTC. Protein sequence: CASSQGQSGGSTQYF.